This T cell receptor beta chain was sequenced in a study of OX40 agonist ivuxolimab in advanced cancers. Study context: Treatment received earlier with anti-PD-1, anti-PD-L1 or anti-CTLA-4 agents was allowed, and under 50% had some. Partial responses were observed in three patients, of whom one had hepatocellular carcinoma and two had cutaneous melanoma.

This clone was detected only once. Germline loops: CDR1 SNHLY, CDR2 FYNNEI. The length of the CDR3 is 15 residues. V dropped 4 bases and J dropped 1 base, with 8 bases sitting between them. Repertoires were generated with immunoSEQ multiplex PCR, while TCRdb's copy carries only in-frame clones and drops some. Seen here are approximately 20,000 clones, around 84% observed once, and the top ten hold over 12%. The receptor was isolated from an adult with an advanced solid tumor such as melanoma, head and neck, liver or kidney cancer. The source was CD4+ or CD8+ T cells sorted from blood, collected in a trial of the OX40 agonist ivuxolimab. This chain uses TRBV2 with TRBJ2-6; D unclear. CDR3 in DNA: TGTGCCAGCAGTGTCGCTGCTTCTGGGGCCAACGTCCTGACTTTC. It translates to CASSVAASGANVLTF.